A single sample is the source of the 24 T cell receptor beta chains below, sequenced in a study of blood T cell repertoires in COVID-19. Sequenced by immunoSEQ multiplex PCR; TCRdb stores in-frame clones only, minus some. The sample lists 300,000 to 350,000 clones, around 85% seen once, with around 4.5% in the top ten. The sequenced material came from PBMCs or T cells enriched from blood (not recorded which). The source of these receptors is a woman aged 40 to 55 with acute COVID-19.

This clone has only one observation. The V call is TRBV28, the J call TRBJ2-1; 9 nucleotides match TRBD1. There are 17 residues in the CDR3. J gave up 6 bases and V 5 bases, and 14 bases lay outside the gene matches. Germline V gives CDR1 MDHEN, CDR2 SYDVKM. In DNA, the CDR3 is TGTGCCAGCAGTCCTGGGGACAGGGACCCTGGGACCAATGAGCAGTTCTTC. Its protein is CASSPGDRDPGTNEQFF.

The V and J genes are TRBV7-9 and TRBJ1-4, with 9 bases fitting TRBD1. The germline V gene has CDR1 SEHNR and CDR2 FQNEAQ (reference sequence). The CDR3 totals 17 residues. The J segment lost 7 bases and the V segment lost 5 bases, leaving 14 bases of the junction unmatched. Here the CDR3 reads CASSKLPPGQGGEKLFF. DNA of the CDR3: TGTGCCAGCAGCAAACTACCTCCGGGACAGGGAGGTGAAAAACTGTTTTTT.

As DNA, the CDR3 is TGTGCCAGCAGCTTGTTTTTGAACAGCCCGCCCTACGAGCAGTACTTC. As protein: CASSLFLNSPPYEQYF. The J gene is TRBJ2-7, the V gene TRBV5-6, with D uncertain. The CDR3 has 16 amino acids. Trimming cost V 1 base and J 2 bases, with 16 bases left between them. Germline V CDR1 and CDR2: SGHDT, YYEEEE.

V is TRBV27 and J is TRBJ2-2; a possible D gene is TRBD2 (6 bases). This CDR3 comprises 16 residues. Trimming cost V 3 bases and J 4 bases, with 15 bases left between them. Germline V gene data show CDR1 as MNHEY and CDR2 as SMNVEV (reference sequence). The CDR3: CASSFGSGLVTGELFF. The DNA of the CDR3 is TGTGCCAGCAGTTTTGGTTCGGGACTTGTCACCGGGGAGCTGTTTTTT.

The chain recombines TRBV18 with TRBJ1-1; D ambiguous. CDR3 length equals 16 residues. Trimming took 2 bases from V and 0 from J, leaving 13 bases between them. CDR1 is KGHSH, CDR2 LQKENI, per germline. CDR3 sequence: CASSPELTSLNTEAFF. The CDR3 bases are TGTGCCAGCTCACCAGAACTTACCTCGTTGAACACTGAAGCTTTCTTT.

The rearrangement links TRBV2 to TRBJ2-7; 14 bases line up with TRBD2. V was clipped by 7 bases and J by 7 bases; unmatched bases: 9. Per germline, CDR1 SNHLY and CDR2 FYNNEI. The CDR3 is 15 residues long. Here the CDR3 DNA reads TGTGCCAGCATGAAGACTAGCGGGGGGGCAAGGGAGCAGTACTTC. Its translation: CASMKTSGGAREQYF. The full variable domain, rest sourced from reference TRBV2 and TRBJ2-7, is EPEVTQTPSHQVTQMGQEVILRCVPISNHLYFYWYRQILGQKVEFLVSFYNNEISEKSEIFDDQFSVERPDGSNFTLKIRSTKLEDSAMYFCASMKTSGGAREQYFGPGTRLTVT.

This chain links TRBV29-1 with TRBJ1-1; D possibly corresponds to TRBD1 (5 bases). This CDR3 contains 12 residues. V lost 7 bases, J lost 5 bases, and 14 bases lay in between. CDR1 is SQVTM and CDR2 is ANQGSEA in the germline V gene. CDR3 residues: CSATTGETEAFF. CDR3 nucleotides: TGCAGCGCAACGACGGGGGAAACTGAAGCTTTCTTT.

This CDR3 reads CASSPSLGAGNQPQHF. The CDR3 coding sequence is TGTGCCAGCAGCCCATCTCTGGGAGCGGGCAATCAGCCCCAGCATTTT. The rearrangement uses TRBV16 and TRBJ1-5; D not certain. This CDR3 comprises 16 residues. Germline V gene sequence: CDR1 KGHSY, CDR2 FQNENV. Trimming cost V 4 bases and J 2 bases, with 15 bases left between them.

J is TRBJ1-2 and V is TRBV6-6; 10 bases line up with TRBD1. The CDR3 runs to 15 residues. Germline CDR1 MNHNY, CDR2 SVGAGI (reference sequence). With V trimmed by 8 bases and J by 4 bases, 10 bases remained unmatched. CDR3 DNA: TGTGCCAGCGAAACCCGGGACAGGGGCTCCTATGGCTACACCTTC. Amino acid sequence: CASETRDRGSYGYTF.

The J gene is TRBJ1-1, the V gene TRBV5-1; D remains unclear. Trimming removed 4 bases from V and 8 bases from J, with 15 bases in between. Looked up from germline, CDR1 is SGHRS and CDR2 is YFSETQ. The CDR3 contains 13 residues. CDR3 nucleotide sequence: TGCGCCAGCAGCCTCGGTATCATGAACGAAGCTTTCTTT. The encoded protein is CASSLGIMNEAFF.

This clone was recorded only once. The V gene is TRBV28, the J gene TRBJ1-5; D is perhaps TRBD1 (6 bases). CDR3 length equals 10 residues. Trimming left V 5 bases short and J 15 bases short, with 11 bases between. CDR1 and CDR2 from the germline V gene are MDHEN and SYDVKM. CDR3: CASSGQLRHF. The CDR3 DNA reads as TGTGCCAGCAGTGGACAGCTTAGGCATTTT.

The chain links TRBV4-1 to TRBJ2-2; TRBD1 matches 8 bases. CDR1 is MGHRA and CDR2 is YSYEKL in the germline V gene. V was pared by 0 bases and J by 9 bases, with 6 bases of the junction left unmatched. The CDR3 has 15 residues. This chain's CDR3 is CASSQDSGGYRELFF. The CDR3 region has the DNA TGCGCCAGCAGCCAAGATTCAGGGGGCTATAGGGAGCTGTTTTTT.

The rearrangement links TRBV27 to TRBJ1-5; no definite D call. Germline V CDR1 and CDR2: MNHEY, SMNVEV (reference sequence). This CDR3 is built from 15 residues. Deletions cut 4 bases from V and 4 bases from J, with 14 bases between. The CDR3 DNA reads TGTGCCAGCAGTTGGAGTAACCCTCAAAATCAGCCCCAGCATTTT. Protein sequence: CASSWSNPQNQPQHF.

CDR3 sequence reads: CASSRRSGGNYGYTF. CDR3 in DNA: TGTGCCAGCAGCCGACGGTCCGGGGGAAACTATGGCTACACCTTC. The rearrangement joins TRBV9 to TRBJ1-2, with D possibly TRBD1 on 5 matching bases. The CDR3 runs to 15 residues. V was trimmed by 4 bases and J by 2 bases, leaving 15 bases between them. CDR1 and CDR2 (germline): SGDLS, YYNGEE.

The rearrangement links TRBV5-6 to TRBJ2-4; TRBD2 might be the D (6 bases). The V gene's germline CDR1 is SGHDT and CDR2 YYEEEE. This CDR3 is built from 16 residues. V was trimmed by 6 bases and J by 6 bases, leaving 22 bases between them. The CDR3 spells CASTLLTGDPSNIQYF. The DNA of the CDR3 is TGTGCCAGCACACTGCTGACGGGGGACCCTTCAAACATTCAGTACTTC.

The chain couples TRBV18 to TRBJ1-6; D gene ambiguous. V gave up 3 bases and J gave up 13 bases, with 16 bases separating them. The CDR3 loop spans 14 amino acids. Germline CDR1 KGHSH, CDR2 LQKENI. CDR3 loop: CASSPEARVHPLHF. CDR3 DNA sequence: TGTGCCAGCTCACCTGAGGCTCGTGTTCACCCCCTCCACTTT.

This chain uses TRBV5-3 with TRBJ1-6, with a weak D call TRBD1 (5 bases). TRBV5-3 is designated an ORF whose function remains uncertain. CDR3 length equals 14 residues. With 4 bases removed from V and 5 bases from J, the gap between germline ends came to 10 bases. CDR3 bases: TGTGCCAGAAGCCGGACGGACAATAATTCACCCCTCCACTTT. This codes for CARSRTDNNSPLHF.

This clone is categorized as large. The V call is TRBV5-6, the J call TRBJ2-5; unclear D gene. There are 13 residues in the CDR3. With 0 bases removed from V and 3 bases from J, the gap between germline ends came to 6 bases. CDR1 and CDR2 (germline): SGHDT, YYEEEE. Here the CDR3 reads CASSLVLEETQYF. CDR3 coding DNA: TGTGCCAGCAGCTTGGTGCTAGAAGAGACCCAGTACTTC.

This sequence joins TRBV20-1 and TRBJ2-7; TRBD2 is a possible D gene (6 bases). CDR1 is DFQATT and CDR2 is SNEGSKA in the germline V gene (reference sequence). Trimming pared 6 bases from V and 12 bases from J, leaving 18 bases between. This CDR3 has 11 residues. The chain's CDR3 is CSASSQGGLYF. The CDR3 nucleotides read TGCAGTGCCAGCTCGCAGGGAGGTCTGTACTTC.

This clone was recorded once. The chain recombines TRBV5-1 with TRBJ2-3, with TRBD2 matching 8 bases. Germline V lookup: CDR1 SGHRS, CDR2 YFSETQ. CDR3 size: 16 residues. V was pared by 3 bases and J by 0 bases, with 6 bases of the junction left unmatched. DNA of the CDR3: TGCGCCAGCAGCTCGGGGGGGACCACTAGCACAGATACGCAGTATTTT. This codes for CASSSGGTTSTDTQYF. Together with reference TRBV5-1 and TRBJ2-3, the CDR3 gives the full variable domain: KAGVTQTPRYLIKTRGQQVTLSCSPISGHRSVSWYQQTPGQGLQFLFEYFSETQRNKGNFPGRFSGRQFSNSRSEMNVSTLELGDSALYLCASSSGGTTSTDTQYFGPGTRLTVL.

V and J are TRBV9 and TRBJ2-2, with TRBD1 identical over 7 bases. CDR3 length equals 16 residues. The ends lost 4 bases at V and 1 base at J; junction bases unmatched: 7. Germline V gene data show CDR1 as SGDLS and CDR2 as YYNGEE. CDR3 loop: CASSFTGTENTGELFF. The CDR3 nucleotides read TGTGCCAGCAGCTTCACCGGGACAGAGAACACCGGGGAGCTGTTTTTT. Complete variable domain (other parts from reference TRBV9 and TRBJ2-2): DSGVTQTPKHLITATGQRVTLRCSPRSGDLSVYWYQQSLDQGLQFLIQYYNGEERAKGNILERFSAQQFPDLHSELNLSSLELGDSALYFCASSFTGTENTGELFFGEGSRLTVL.

The V gene is TRBV7-8, the J gene TRBJ1-1; D unclear. The CDR3 loop spans 13 amino acids. Germline CDR1 reads SGHVS; CDR2 reads FQNEAQ. V was clipped by 2 bases and J by 6 bases, with 10 bases between them. The CDR3 loop is CASSLSTVAEAFF. CDR3 DNA sequence: TGTGCCAGCAGCTTATCCACTGTGGCTGAAGCTTTCTTT.

The rearrangement links TRBV3-1 (or the pseudogene TRBV3-2) to TRBJ2-7; 9 bases line up with TRBD2. The CDR3 contains 16 residues. Trimming removed 2 bases from V and 0 bases from J; junction bases left unmatched: 5. From germline, CDR1 is LGHDT and CDR2 YNNKEL (reference sequence). The CDR3 DNA is TGTGCCAGCAGCCAACTAGCGGGACTATCCTCCTACGAGCAGTACTTC. Translation: CASSQLAGLSSYEQYF.

The rearrangement joins TRBV5-4 to TRBJ1-6; D not resolved. The CDR3 totals 13 residues. V was cut by 0 bases and J by 9 bases, with 7 bases left in between. Germline CDR1 is SGHNT and CDR2 is YYREEE (reference sequence). The CDR3 reads CASSLGLSSPLHF. The CDR3 bases are TGTGCCAGCAGCTTGGGCCTCAGTTCACCCCTCCACTTT.